This record concerns one TCR beta chain sequence. This specimen comes from a study of control samples from healthy donors and cancer patients. The assay was immunoSEQ multiplex PCR, and TCRdb's table has in-frame clones only and misses some. The profile shows more than 45,000 clones, about 94% of them singletons. The CDR3 is 13 amino acids. Trimming left V 0 bases short and J 8 bases short, with 11 bases between. Per germline, CDR1 SGHNT and CDR2 YYREEE (reference sequence). Sample: PBMCs. This TCR was recovered from a woman between 45 and 60 years old with head and neck cancer. The J gene is TRBJ1-1, the V gene TRBV5-4; D remains unclear. In nucleotides, the CDR3 is TGTGCCAGCAGCTTGGAGGTCAGGACCGAAGCTTTCTTT. Translated: CASSLEVRTEAFF.